The clone carrying this TCR beta chain was counted only a few times. Its antigen is still unknown. CDR1 is MNHNS and CDR2 is SASEGT in the germline V gene. This CDR3 has 14 residues. V gave up 7 bases and J gave up 5 bases, with 14 bases separating them. TCRdb ran MiXCR on the RT-PCR reads and lists one entry per CDR3 protein. The table has hundreds of thousands of distinct CDR3 sequences, about 14% seen once. The entry originates in a study of response to subunit inactivated influenza vaccine. General study findings and limits: Each seasonal influenza vaccination recruits few new T cells, the authors suggested.

The TCR comes from a man over 45 who received an inactivated influenza vaccine. The sequencing here drew on PBMCs from blood, taken 14 days before vaccination. The chain is built from TRBV6-1 and TRBJ2-2; D is tentatively TRBD1 or TRBD2 (5 bases each). The CDR3 DNA reads TGTGCCAGCAACAAGGGACGGGGAACCGGGGAGCTGTTTTTT. It specifies CASNKGRGTGELFF.